The 26 T cell receptor beta chains below were found in one sample sequenced in a study of blood T cell repertoires in COVID-19. The data were produced by immunoSEQ multiplex PCR, yet TCRdb's version contains in-frame clones alone and is incomplete. The sample shows about 240,000 clones, 70% to 90% of them seen only once. Sequenced: PBMCs or T cells enriched from blood (not recorded which). These receptors were taken from a woman aged 40 to 50 with acute COVID-19.

The V and J genes are TRBV27 and TRBJ2-1, with 10 bases lining up with TRBD2. CDR1 and CDR2 (germline): MNHEY, SMNVEV (reference sequence). The V and J ends lost 4 bases and 7 bases, in that order; junction bases with no gene match: 7. The CDR3 totals 15 residues. This CDR3 is CASSWSSGSGNEQFF. The CDR3 coding sequence is TGTGCCAGCAGTTGGTCTAGCGGGAGCGGAAATGAGCAGTTCTTC.

Concerning this clone itself: Other DNA sequences in the same sample also yield this CDR3. This rearrangement joins TRBV3-1 (or the pseudogene TRBV3-2) to TRBJ1-3; no clear D. Trimming removed 3 bases at V and 4 bases at J, with 7 bases between. Germline assignment: CDR1 LGHDT and CDR2 YNNKEL (reference sequence). This CDR3 comprises 13 residues. This CDR3 is CASSQPQGNTIYF. The CDR3 DNA follows: TGTGCCAGCAGCCAGCCCCAGGGAAACACCATATATTTT.

This clone has a handful of counts. The chain links TRBV30 to TRBJ2-7, with 7 bases fitting TRBD2. CDR1 and CDR2 (germline): GTSNPN, SVGIG (reference sequence). There are 14 residues in the CDR3. J lost 0 bases, V lost 2 bases, and 4 bases had no gene match. The CDR3 reads CAWSSGGTSYEQYF. The CDR3 region has the DNA TGTGCCTGGAGTTCGGGAGGCACCTCCTACGAGCAGTACTTC.

J is TRBJ1-1 and V is TRBV6-1; the D is unclear. CDR3 length: 12 amino acids. CDR1 is MNHNS, CDR2 SASEGT, per germline. V gave up 8 bases and J gave up 6 bases, with 13 bases separating them. In DNA form, the CDR3 reads TGTGCCAGCGTAGGACTTTCAGCTGAAGCTTTCTTT. Translating gives CASVGLSAEAFF.

This chain's CDR3 is CAISESFTGVYGYTF. DNA for the CDR3: TGTGCCATCAGTGAGTCGTTTACAGGGGTCTATGGCTACACCTTC. This chain uses TRBV10-3 with TRBJ1-2; 7 bases map to TRBD1. The V gene end was trimmed by 0 bases and the J gene end by 4 bases; junction bases not matched to a gene: 5. The CDR3 spans 15 residues. CDR1 and CDR2 from the germline V gene are ENHRY and SYGVKD.

V and J are TRBV2 and TRBJ2-7; TRBD2 is a possible D gene (7 bases). Between the trimmed V and J ends, which lost 6 bases and 6 bases, there was a span of 18 bases. Germline assignment: CDR1 SNHLY and CDR2 FYNNEI. There are 14 residues in the CDR3. CDR3: CASSPREGESEQYF. DNA for the CDR3: TGTGCCAGCAGCCCGAGGGAGGGGGAAAGCGAGCAGTACTTC.

CDR3 amino acids: CASTPGGVSYEQYF. For the CDR3, the DNA is TGTGCCAGCACCCCAGGGGGCGTCTCCTACGAGCAGTACTTC. This chain uses TRBV5-4 with TRBJ2-7; the match to TRBD1 covers 8 bases. Germline values: CDR1 SGHNT, CDR2 YYREEE (reference sequence). J gave up 0 bases and V 6 bases, and 5 bases lay outside the gene matches. This CDR3 contains 14 residues.

This chain connects TRBV28 to TRBJ1-2; 8 bases map to TRBD1. V was pared by 2 bases and J by 3 bases, with 5 bases of the junction left unmatched. Germline assignment: CDR1 MDHEN and CDR2 SYDVKM. The CDR3 runs to 15 residues. The CDR3 bases are TGTGCCAGCAGTTTAAGACCAGGGGGCTACTATGGCTACACCTTC. Its translation is CASSLRPGGYYGYTF.

The gene calls are TRBV7-9 and TRBJ2-7, with 13 bases that match TRBD2. Per germline, CDR1 SEHNR and CDR2 FQNEAQ (reference sequence). J lost 5 bases, V lost 1 base, and 5 bases had no gene match. The CDR3 is 16 amino acids. Here the CDR3 DNA reads TGTGCCAGCAGCTTAGGGACTAGCGGGAGTACCGACGAGCAGTACTTC. As protein: CASSLGTSGSTDEQYF.

This sequence joins TRBV6-5 and TRBJ1-1, with D tentatively TRBD1 (5 bases). V gave up 0 bases and J gave up 4 bases, with 9 bases separating them. There are 14 residues in the CDR3. CDR1 MNHEY and CDR2 SVGAGI come from the germline V gene. CDR3 DNA: TGTGCCAGCAGTTACTCGATGGGGGGCACTGAAGCTTTCTTT. Its translation: CASSYSMGGTEAFF.

The rearrangement uses TRBV2 and TRBJ2-2, with D possibly matching TRBD1 (6 bases). Germline loops: CDR1 SNHLY, CDR2 FYNNEI. V shed 5 bases and J shed 4 bases, with 11 bases lying between them. The CDR3 runs to 14 residues. The CDR3 DNA is TGTGCCAGCAGTCAGACAGGTCCCACCGGGGAGCTGTTTTTT. This sequence encodes CASSQTGPTGELFF. The whole variable domain, remainder taken from reference TRBV2 and TRBJ2-2, is EPEVTQTPSHQVTQMGQEVILRCVPISNHLYFYWYRQILGQKVEFLVSFYNNEISEKSEIFDDQFSVERPDGSNFTLKIRSTKLEDSAMYFCASSQTGPTGELFFGEGSRLTVL.

The chain has TRBV6-1 and TRBJ2-7, with a weak D call TRBD1 (6 bases). This CDR3 spans 16 amino acids. V was trimmed by 2 bases and J by 3 bases, leaving 17 bases between them. Germline lookup yields CDR1 MNHNS and CDR2 SASEGT. CDR3 sequence (DNA): TGTGCCAGCAGTGAATTGAGTTCAGGGGTAAGCTACGAGCAGTACTTC. Translating gives CASSELSSGVSYEQYF.

The chain carries TRBV27 and TRBJ2-2, with a weak D call TRBD1 (6 bases). Germline V gives CDR1 MNHEY, CDR2 SMNVEV (reference sequence). The CDR3 length is 14 residues. The ends were cut back, 6 bases at V and 1 base at J, with 9 bases in the middle. CDR3 nucleotide sequence: TGTGCCAGCAGCAGGGGTGGGAACACCGGGGAGCTGTTTTTT. Amino acids: CASSRGGNTGELFF.

On this clone: The junction and the germline gene differ at one end; a read error may be behind it. The chain uses TRBV29-1 and TRBJ1-2; D may be TRBD1 (5 bases). The CDR3 length is 13 residues. The germline gives CDR1 SQVTM, CDR2 ANQGSEA. The DNA of the CDR3 is TGCAGCGTTGAAGTGGGGACTAAATATGGCTACACCTTC. Protein sequence: CSVEVGTKYGYTF.

The chain recombines TRBV6-1 with TRBJ2-3; 13 bases line up with TRBD2. This CDR3 is built from 18 residues. J lost 4 bases, V lost 4 bases, and 11 bases had no gene match. Germline V gives CDR1 MNHNS, CDR2 SASEGT. CDR3 protein: CASSVWTSGRFRADTQYF. In DNA form, the CDR3 reads TGTGCCAGCAGTGTCTGGACTAGCGGGAGATTTCGCGCAGATACGCAGTATTTT.

This chain connects TRBV6-2 or TRBV6-3 to TRBJ2-1; D gene ambiguous. V was pared by 2 bases and J by 0 bases, with 11 bases between. Germline loops: CDR1 MNHEY, CDR2 SVGEGT. There are 16 residues in the CDR3. The CDR3 DNA reads as TGTGCCAGCAGTTACAGCCACCACAGCTCCTACAATGAGCAGTTCTTC. It yields the protein CASSYSHHSSYNEQFF.

This clone was recorded only once. V and J are TRBV5-1 and TRBJ2-7, with TRBD2 matching 10 bases. The CDR3 contains 16 residues. Germline loops: CDR1 SGHRS, CDR2 YFSETQ. V was pared by 0 bases and J by 6 bases, with 9 bases of the junction left unmatched. The CDR3 here is CASSLVLAGQSSEQYF. The CDR3 nucleotides read TGCGCCAGCAGCTTGGTACTAGCGGGACAAAGCTCCGAGCAGTACTTC.

V is TRBV9 and J is TRBJ2-7, with a possible D match to TRBD2 (5 bases). Looked up from germline, CDR1 is SGDLS and CDR2 is YYNGEE. The CDR3 contains 16 residues. Trimming took 0 bases from V and 2 from J, leaving 15 bases between them. CDR3 sequence (DNA): TGTGCCAGCAGCGTAGTACCGGACCCACTAGCCTACGAGCAGTACTTC. This encodes CASSVVPDPLAYEQYF. Variable domain in full (rest from reference TRBV9 and TRBJ2-7): DSGVTQTPKHLITATGQRVTLRCSPRSGDLSVYWYQQSLDQGLQFLIQYYNGEERAKGNILERFSAQQFPDLHSELNLSSLELGDSALYFCASSVVPDPLAYEQYFGPGTRLTVT.

This chain links TRBV7-9 with TRBJ2-3; D is unresolved. CDR1 and CDR2 from the germline V gene are SEHNR and FQNEAQ (reference sequence). V was pared by 8 bases and J by 0 bases, with 9 bases between. The length of the CDR3 is 13 residues. The CDR3 nucleotides read TGTGCCAGCCGGAGATCTAGCACAGATACGCAGTATTTT. Its translation: CASRRSSTDTQYF.

This CDR3 is CASSQQAGGTDTQYF. In DNA form, the CDR3 reads TGTGCCAGCAGCCAACAAGCGGGCGGCACAGATACGCAGTATTTT. The chain has TRBV4-2 and TRBJ2-3; a weak D match, TRBD2 (6 bases). The germline CDR1 and CDR2 sequences are LGHNA and YNFKEQ. This CDR3 spans 15 amino acids. V lost 2 bases, J lost 1 base, and 10 bases lay in between.

The V gene is TRBV11-3, the J gene TRBJ1-1, with 10 bases aligning to TRBD1. This CDR3 has 16 residues. V shed 4 bases, J shed 4 bases, and the junction held 9 bases outside the gene matches. Germline V gives CDR1 SGHNT, CDR2 YENEEA. The CDR3 sequence is CASSSADRGLITEAFF. DNA of the CDR3: TGTGCCAGCAGCTCGGCTGACAGGGGGCTTATCACTGAAGCTTTCTTT.

V is TRBV4-2 and J is TRBJ1-2, with D possibly being TRBD1 (6 bases). Germline V gene sequence: CDR1 LGHNA, CDR2 YNFKEQ. Deletions cut 1 base from V and 6 bases from J, with 15 bases between. The CDR3 sequence is 15 residues long. The CDR3 region has the DNA TGTGCCAGCAGCCAAGGGGTGGGGCGACAGGATGGCTACACCTTC. Its translation: CASSQGVGRQDGYTF.

The V gene is TRBV12-3 or TRBV12-4, the J gene TRBJ2-5; unclear D gene. The CDR3 consists of 13 residues. V was clipped by 1 base and J by 3 bases, with 6 bases between them. For the CDR3, the DNA is TGTGCCAGCAGTTTAGGGCAGGAAGAGACCCAGTACTTC. It translates to CASSLGQEETQYF.

Note on this clone: At one end the junction does not follow the germline gene, possibly because of a read error. The CDR3 loop is CASRLGSTQPQHF. The DNA for the CDR3 is TGTGCCAGCAGGTTGGGGAGTACCCAGCCCCAGCATTTT. V and J are TRBV5-5 and TRBJ1-5, with unresolved D. Germline V gene lookup returns CDR1 SGHKS and CDR2 YYEKEE (reference sequence). This CDR3 has 13 amino acids.

The genes are TRBV11-3 and TRBJ2-7, with 11 bases fitting TRBD1. V lost 4 bases and J lost 3; bases outside the gene matches: 5. The CDR3 runs to 15 residues. Germline assignment: CDR1 SGHNT and CDR2 YENEEA. CDR3 coding DNA: TGTGCCAGCAGCTACTCCGGGACAGGGGGCTACGAGCAGTACTTC. Protein: CASSYSGTGGYEQYF.

This clone was picked up a small number of times. The chain recombines TRBV11-2 with TRBJ2-7; a weak D match, TRBD1 (5 bases). V lost 1 base to trimming and J lost 1 base, with 8 bases between them. The CDR3 loop spans 14 amino acids. CDR1 and CDR2 (germline): SGHAT, FQNNGV. The DNA for the CDR3 is TGTGCCAGCAGCTTAGTGACAGATTCCTACGAGCAGTACTTC. Translating it yields CASSLVTDSYEQYF. Supplemented by reference TRBV11-2 and TRBJ2-7, the full variable domain reads EAGVAQSPRYKIIEKRQSVAFWCNPISGHATLYWYQQILGQGPKLLIQFQNNGVVDDSQLPKDRFSAERLKGVDSTLKIQPAKLEDSAVYLCASSLVTDSYEQYFGPGTRLTVT.